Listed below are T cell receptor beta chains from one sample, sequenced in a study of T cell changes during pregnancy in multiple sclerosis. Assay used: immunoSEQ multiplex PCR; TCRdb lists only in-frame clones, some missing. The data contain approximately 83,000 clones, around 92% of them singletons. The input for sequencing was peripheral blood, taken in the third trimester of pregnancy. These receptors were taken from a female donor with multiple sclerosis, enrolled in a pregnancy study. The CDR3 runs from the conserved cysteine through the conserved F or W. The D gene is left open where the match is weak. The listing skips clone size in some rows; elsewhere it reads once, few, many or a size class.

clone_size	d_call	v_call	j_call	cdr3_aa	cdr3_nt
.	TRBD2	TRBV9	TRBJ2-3	CASSTHSGLGADTQYF	TGTGCCAGCAGCACCCATAGCGGGCTGGGGGCAGATACGCAGTATTTT
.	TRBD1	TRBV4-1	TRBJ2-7	CASSQERGQPHYEQYF	TGCGCCAGCAGCCAAGAAAGGGGACAGCCACATTACGAGCAGTACTTC
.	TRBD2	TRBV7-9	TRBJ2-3	CASRGFGTSGGSTDTQYF	TGTGCCAGCCGGGGGTTTGGGACTAGCGGGGGGAGCACAGATACGCAGTATTTT
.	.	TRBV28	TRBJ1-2	CASSSVDGYTF	TGTGCCAGCAGTTCCGTAGATGGCTACACCTTC
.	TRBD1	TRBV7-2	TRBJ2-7	CASSSTGRDWEQYF	TGTGCCAGCAGCTCGACAGGGAGAGATTGGGAGCAGTACTTC
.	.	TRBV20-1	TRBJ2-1	CSANRVNEQFF	TGCAGTGCTAACAGAGTGAATGAGCAGTTCTTC
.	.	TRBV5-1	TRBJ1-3	CASSPSRFQSSGNTIYF	TGCGCCAGCAGCCCGAGTAGATTTCAAAGCTCTGGAAACACCATATATTTT
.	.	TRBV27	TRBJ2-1	CASSLGSYNEQFF	TGTGCCAGCAGTTTAGGGAGCTACAATGAGCAGTTCTTC
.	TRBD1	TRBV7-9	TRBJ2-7	CASSFGSDRGLDF	TGTGCCAGCAGCTTCGGTTCAGACAGGGGATTGGACTTC
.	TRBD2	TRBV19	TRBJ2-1	CASSTNLAGTPRFF	TGTGCCAGTAGTACAAATCTAGCGGGAACCCCCCGGTTCTTC
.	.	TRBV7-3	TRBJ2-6	CASSLSSGANVLTF	TGTGCCAGCAGCTTGAGCTCTGGGGCCAACGTCCTGACTTTC
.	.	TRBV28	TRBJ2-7	CASSFAWGHYEQYF	TGTGCCAGCAGTTTCGCGTGGGGGCATTACGAGCAGTACTTC
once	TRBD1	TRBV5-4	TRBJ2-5	CASSRPDRGRETQYF	TGTGCCAGCAGCCGACCTGACAGGGGGCGAGAGACCCAGTACTTC
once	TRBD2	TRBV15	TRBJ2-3	CATEGLPQHTQYF	TGTGCCACCGAGGGACTACCACAACATACGCAGTATTTT
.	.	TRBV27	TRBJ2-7	CASTRAGAGEQYF	TGTGCCAGCACCAGGGCCGGGGCGGGAGAGCAGTACTTC
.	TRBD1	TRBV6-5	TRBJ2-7	CASSSWTGNYEQYF	TGTGCCAGCAGTTCCTGGACAGGGAACTACGAGCAGTACTTC
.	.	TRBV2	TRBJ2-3	CASSGQSTQYF	TGTGCCAGCAGCGGACAGAGTACGCAGTATTTT
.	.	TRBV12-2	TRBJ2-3	CASRSGQDSSETSTDTQYF	TGTGCAAGTCGCTCCGGACAGGATTCTAGCGAGACTAGCACAGATACGCAGTATTTT